Listed below are T cell receptor beta chains from one sample, sequenced in a study of shared clonotypes between healthy human individuals. Clones were read by immunoSEQ multiplex PCR, and TCRdb kept only the in-frame ones, dropping some. This sample carries about 1 million clones, about 75% of them seen once, and the ten largest clones take around 1.5%. The sequenced sample consisted of memory CD4+ T cells sorted from blood. The receptors come from a young man in good health. CDR3s include the opening cysteine and the closing phenylalanine or tryptophan. D genes are given only for firm matches. Clone size appears in some rows only: once, few, many, or a class for an expanded clone.

size: -
V: TRBV28
length: 13
J: TRBJ1-1
D: -
CDR3: CASDLGMNTEAFF
DNA: TGTGCCAGCGACTTGGGCATGAACACTGAAGCTTTCTTT

size: -
V: TRBV5-1
length: 14
J: TRBJ2-3
D: -
CDR3: CASSLDRITDTQYF
DNA: TGCGCCAGCAGCTTGGACAGGATTACAGATACGCAGTATTTT

size: -
V: TRBV7-9
length: 15
J: TRBJ2-1
D: TRBD2
CDR3: CASSLALAGGSEQFF
DNA: TGTGCCAGCAGCTTAGCTCTAGCGGGAGGCTCGGAGCAGTTCTTC

size: once
V: TRBV28
length: 15
J: TRBJ2-5
D: -
CDR3: CASSTPWGAEETQYF
DNA: TGTGCCAGCAGTACACCGTGGGGGGCTGAGGAGACCCAGTACTTC

size: -
V: TRBV4-1
length: 18
J: TRBJ2-3
D: TRBD1
CDR3: CASSQEETGQGGTDTQYF
DNA: TGCGCCAGCAGCCAGGAAGAAACGGGACAGGGTGGCACAGATACGCAGTATTTT

size: -
V: TRBV27
length: 14
J: TRBJ2-6
D: -
CDR3: CASSAAWGANVLTF
DNA: TGTGCCAGCAGTGCCGCCTGGGGGGCCAACGTCCTGACTTTC

size: -
V: TRBV5-1
length: 14
J: TRBJ1-6
D: -
CDR3: CASRTGTLDSPLHF
DNA: TGCGCCAGCAGAACAGGGACCTTGGATTCACCCCTCCACTTT

size: few
V: TRBV7-2
length: 13
J: TRBJ2-2
D: -
CDR3: CASSLGWGRELFF
DNA: TGTGCCAGCAGCTTAGGTTGGGGACGGGAGCTGTTTTTT

size: -
V: TRBV6-5
length: 16
J: TRBJ1-6
D: TRBD1
CDR3: CASSYSMTGDASPLHF
DNA: TGTGCCAGCAGTTACTCTATGACAGGGGATGCTTCACCCCTCCACTTT

size: -
V: TRBV5-1
length: 14
J: TRBJ2-5
D: TRBD1
CDR3: CASKGQGASETQYF
DNA: TGCGCCAGCAAAGGGCAGGGGGCTTCAGAGACCCAGTACTTC

size: -
V: TRBV18
length: 17
J: TRBJ2-7
D: TRBD2
CDR3: CASSPPASGRGIDEQYF
DNA: TGTGCCAGCTCACCACCGGCCAGCGGGAGAGGGATCGACGAGCAGTACTTC

size: -
V: TRBV28
length: 13
J: TRBJ1-2
D: -
CDR3: CASRFPAGVGYTF
DNA: TGTGCCAGCAGGTTTCCCGCAGGGGTTGGCTACACCTTC

size: few
V: TRBV6-1
length: 13
J: TRBJ2-4
D: -
CDR3: CASSDGGKNIQYF
DNA: TGTGCCAGCAGTGATGGGGGAAAAAACATTCAGTACTTC

size: few
V: TRBV6-6
length: 14
J: TRBJ2-4
D: TRBD1
CDR3: CASSYSTGQGIMDF
DNA: TGTGCCAGCAGTTACTCTACCGGACAGGGGATTATGGACTTC

size: -
V: TRBV9
length: 16
J: TRBJ2-2
D: TRBD1
CDR3: CASSPRTGANTGELFF
DNA: TGTGCCAGCAGCCCTCGGACAGGTGCGAACACCGGGGAGCTGTTTTTT

size: -
V: TRBV6-6
length: 12
J: TRBJ2-7
D: -
CDR3: CASSYRMYEQYF
DNA: TGTGCCAGCAGTTACCGGATGTACGAGCAGTACTTC

size: -
V: TRBV18
length: 14
J: TRBJ1-4
D: -
CDR3: CASRDTQKDEKLFF
DNA: TGTGCCAGCCGGGACACCCAGAAGGATGAAAAACTGTTTTTT

size: -
V: TRBV18
length: 15
J: TRBJ1-5
D: TRBD1
CDR3: CASSPGTGISQPQHF
DNA: TGTGCCAGCTCACCAGGGACAGGAATTTCCCAGCCCCAGCATTTT

size: -
V: TRBV7-3
length: 15
J: TRBJ2-2
D: -
CDR3: CASSLEGLADGELFF
DNA: TGTGCCAGCAGCTTAGAAGGCCTCGCGGACGGGGAGCTGTTTTTT

size: -
V: TRBV5-1
length: 12
J: TRBJ2-7
D: TRBD1
CDR3: CASSKTGHEQYF
DNA: TGCGCCAGCAGCAAGACAGGGCACGAGCAGTACTTC

size: -
V: TRBV6-1
length: 13
J: TRBJ2-7
D: -
CDR3: CASQENNSYEQYF
DNA: TGTGCCAGCCAGGAAAACAACTCCTACGAGCAGTACTTC

size: -
V: TRBV5-1
length: 13
J: TRBJ1-4
D: -
CDR3: CASSSGLNEKLFF
DNA: TGCGCCAGCAGCTCGGGACTTAATGAAAAACTGTTTTTT

size: -
V: TRBV2
length: 14
J: TRBJ2-7
D: -
CDR3: CASSGTKGAYEQYF
DNA: TGTGCCAGCAGTGGGACAAAAGGGGCCTACGAGCAGTACTTC

size: -
V: TRBV13
length: 11
J: TRBJ2-7
D: -
CDR3: CASSLRYEQYF
DNA: TGTGCCAGCAGCTTAAGGTACGAGCAGTACTTC

size: -
V: TRBV27
length: 15
J: TRBJ1-6
D: TRBD1
CDR3: CASSTTGSGNSPLHF
DNA: TGTGCCAGCTCAACGACAGGGTCGGGGAATTCACCCCTCCACTTT

size: few
V: TRBV11-2
length: 14
J: TRBJ1-2
D: -
CDR3: CASSLDRTNYGYTF
DNA: TGTGCCAGCAGCCTCGACAGGACTAACTATGGCTACACCTTC

size: once
V: TRBV11-2
length: 14
J: TRBJ2-2
D: -
CDR3: CASSLGPSSGELFF
DNA: TGTGCCAGCAGCTTAGGTCCTAGCTCCGGGGAGCTGTTTTTT

size: once
V: TRBV7-6
length: 17
J: TRBJ2-5
D: TRBD2
CDR3: CASSLSSGETGRETQYF
DNA: TGTGCCAGCAGCTTATCCAGCGGGGAAACTGGGCGGGAGACCCAGTACTTC

size: once
V: TRBV11-3
length: 14
J: TRBJ2-1
D: -
CDR3: CASSLVGPYNEQFF
DNA: TGTGCCAGCAGCTTAGTGGGGCCTTACAATGAGCAGTTCTTC

size: -
V: TRBV29-1
length: 14
J: TRBJ2-1
D: -
CDR3: CSVERGAGIGEQFF
DNA: TGCAGCGTTGAACGGGGCGCTGGGATAGGTGAGCAGTTCTTC

size: -
V: TRBV27
length: 14
J: TRBJ2-1
D: TRBD2
CDR3: CASSGSGSYNEQFF
DNA: TGTGCCAGCAGTGGTAGCGGGAGCTACAATGAGCAGTTCTTC

size: -
V: TRBV6-5
length: 13
J: TRBJ1-2
D: -
CDR3: CASTTGRGIGYTF
DNA: TGTGCCAGCACCACGGGGAGGGGGATAGGCTACACCTTC

size: few
V: TRBV27
length: 14
J: TRBJ1-6
D: -
CDR3: CASSPLAGPSPLHF
DNA: TGTGCCAGCAGTCCCCTGGCAGGTCCTTCACCCCTCCACTTT

size: -
V: TRBV18
length: 12
J: TRBJ2-7
D: -
CDR3: CASSPVGYEQYF
DNA: TGTGCCAGCTCACCAGTAGGCTACGAGCAGTACTTC

size: -
V: TRBV19
length: 16
J: TRBJ2-2
D: TRBD2
CDR3: CASSMGAGGLGGELFF
DNA: TGTGCCAGTAGTATGGGAGCGGGAGGGCTCGGCGGGGAGCTGTTTTTT

size: -
V: TRBV30
length: 12
J: TRBJ2-7
D: TRBD1
CDR3: CAWGDRGHEQYF
DNA: TGTGCCTGGGGGGACAGGGGGCACGAGCAGTACTTC

size: -
V: TRBV7-2
length: 12
J: TRBJ1-5
D: -
CDR3: CASSFGNQPQHF
DNA: TGTGCCAGCAGCTTCGGAAATCAGCCCCAGCATTTT

size: -
V: TRBV6-1
length: 14
J: TRBJ1-1
D: -
CDR3: CASSDLQMNTEAFF
DNA: TGTGCCAGCAGTGACCTGCAAATGAACACTGAAGCTTTCTTT

size: once
V: TRBV5-1
length: 16
J: TRBJ2-7
D: TRBD2
CDR3: CASSLVASGGIYEQYF
DNA: TGCGCCAGCAGCTTGGTAGCTAGCGGGGGGATTTACGAGCAGTACTTC

size: -
V: TRBV11-2
length: 13
J: TRBJ2-7
D: -
CDR3: CASTTPRRYEQYF
DNA: TGTGCCAGCACCACCCCTCGCCGTTACGAGCAGTACTTC

size: -
V: TRBV7-2
length: 15
J: TRBJ2-3
D: -
CDR3: CASSFLDYQTDTQYF
DNA: TGTGCCAGCAGCTTTCTAGACTATCAAACAGATACGCAGTATTTT

size: -
V: TRBV30
length: 15
J: TRBJ2-2
D: -
CDR3: CAWTPDSVYTGELFF
DNA: TGTGCCTGGACACCCGACAGCGTTTACACCGGGGAGCTGTTTTTT

size: few
V: TRBV5-6
length: 12
J: TRBJ2-7
D: -
CDR3: CASSSTGLEQYF
DNA: TGTGCCAGCAGCTCAACAGGGTTAGAGCAGTACTTC

size: -
V: TRBV7-3
length: 19
J: TRBJ1-1
D: -
CDR3: CASSFTHRAYKGMNTEAFF
DNA: TGTGCCAGCAGCTTCACACACAGGGCTTACAAAGGAATGAACACTGAAGCTTTCTTT

size: -
V: TRBV9
length: 17
J: TRBJ2-5
D: TRBD2
CDR3: CASSVSGGAGFQETQYF
DNA: TGTGCCAGCAGCGTTAGCGGGGGGGCCGGTTTCCAAGAGACCCAGTACTTC

size: -
V: TRBV13
length: 16
J: TRBJ2-1
D: TRBD2
CDR3: CASSLGRGLAGNEQFF
DNA: TGTGCCAGCAGCTTAGGCCGAGGTCTAGCGGGAAATGAGCAGTTCTTC

size: -
V: TRBV6-5
length: 13
J: TRBJ2-5
D: -
CDR3: CASSYSFGETQYF
DNA: TGTGCCAGCAGTTACTCGTTTGGAGAGACCCAGTACTTC